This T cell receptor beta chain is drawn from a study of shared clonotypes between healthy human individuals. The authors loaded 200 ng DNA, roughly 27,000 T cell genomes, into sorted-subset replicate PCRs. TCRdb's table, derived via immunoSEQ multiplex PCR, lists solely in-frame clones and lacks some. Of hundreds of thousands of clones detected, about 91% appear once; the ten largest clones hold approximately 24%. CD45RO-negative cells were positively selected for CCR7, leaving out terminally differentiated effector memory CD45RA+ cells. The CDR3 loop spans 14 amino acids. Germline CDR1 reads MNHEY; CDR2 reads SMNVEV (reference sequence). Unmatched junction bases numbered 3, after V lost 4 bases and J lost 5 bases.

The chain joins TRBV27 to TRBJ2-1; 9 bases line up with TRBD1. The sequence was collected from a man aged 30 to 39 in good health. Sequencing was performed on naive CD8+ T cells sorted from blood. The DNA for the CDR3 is TGTGCCAGCAGTTACAGGGGGCCTGACAATGAGCAGTTCTTC. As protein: CASSYRGPDNEQFF.